This T cell receptor (beta chain) was identified during a study of blood T cell repertoires in COVID-19. Study details: There were acute and convalescent COVID-19 samples, and they came from the United States, Italy and Spain.

How the authors handled the data: Using reference gene primer amplification, nucleated cell counts were estimated. TCRdb's table, derived via immunoSEQ multiplex PCR, lists solely in-frame clones and lacks some. The V and J calls and clone size were taken over from that table, and D and trimming were inferred from the DNA. The data show about 44,000 clones, 80% to 90% seen once. The sequencing sample was made of peripheral blood. This sequence was found in a woman aged 40-49 years with acute or convalescent COVID-19.

CDR3 sequence reads: CASSFREEWGTDTQYF. CDR3 DNA sequence: TGTGCCAGCAGCTTTCGGGAGGAATGGGGCACAGATACGCAGTATTTT. This chain joins TRBV7-2 and TRBJ2-3; 7 bases align to TRBD2. The CDR3 has 16 amino acids. Unmatched junction bases numbered 7, after V lost 3 bases and J lost 1 base. From germline, CDR1 is SGHTA and CDR2 FQGNSA.